Following are 17 T cell receptor beta chains from one sample sequenced in a study of T cell changes during pregnancy in multiple sclerosis. Using immunoSEQ multiplex PCR, the repertoire was profiled, and TCRdb retains in-frame clones only, with some absent. The table has some 38,000 clones, around nine tenths seen once. Sequenced material: CD4+ T cells from peripheral blood mononuclear cells, taken in the second trimester of pregnancy. These receptor sequences come from a female donor in good health, enrolled as a control in a pregnancy study.

J is TRBJ1-4 and V is TRBV28; a possible D gene is TRBD1 (6 bases). Germline CDR1 and CDR2: MDHEN and SYDVKM. With 8 bases removed from V and 7 bases from J, the gap between germline ends came to 11 bases. The CDR3 is 12 residues long. For the CDR3, the DNA is TGTGCCAGCGAGACAGGTAGTGAAAAACTGTTTTTT. Its translation: CASETGSEKLFF.

Details on this clone: Relative to the germline gene, one junction end is altered; a read error may explain this. The chain employs TRBV30 and TRBJ1-3; perhaps TRBD1 as D (5 bases). Germline loops: CDR1 GTSNPN, CDR2 SVGIG (reference sequence). CDR3 length: 15 amino acids. The CDR3 DNA follows: TGTGCCTCGAGTTTGGGGCAAGGCTCTGGAAACACCATATATTTT. It codes for CASSLGQGSGNTIYF.

The chain uses TRBV6-6 and TRBJ2-3; weak D call: TRBD2 (7 bases). V was shortened by 6 bases and J by 2 bases, with 15 bases between the two germline ends. The CDR3 is made up of 15 amino acids. Germline CDR1 reads MNHNY; CDR2 reads SVGAGI (reference sequence). Here the CDR3 DNA reads TGTGCCAGCAGCCTGGGGGGGCGACCCACAGATACGCAGTATTTT. Residues: CASSLGGRPTDTQYF.

The chain joins TRBV18 to TRBJ1-4; 9 bases line up with TRBD1. With V trimmed by 3 bases and J by 7 bases, 3 bases remained unmatched. Germline lookup yields CDR1 KGHSH and CDR2 LQKENI. The CDR3 extends over 14 amino acids. The CDR3 bases are TGTGCCAGCTCACCCGGACAGGGGAGTGAAAAACTGTTTTTT. Amino acid sequence: CASSPGQGSEKLFF.

The table lists this clone with a few counts. V gene TRBV20-1 combines with J gene TRBJ1-1; maybe TRBD1 (6 bases). The CDR3 is made up of 11 amino acids. The germline V gene encodes CDR1 DFQATT and CDR2 SNEGSKA (reference sequence). With 6 bases removed from V and 9 bases from J, the gap between germline ends came to 14 bases. CDR3 DNA sequence: TGCAGTGCGAAAGCCGGGACAAAAGCTTTCTTT. Its translation: CSAKAGTKAFF.

V is TRBV6-1 and J is TRBJ1-5; 7 bases are shared with TRBD1. The trim removed 2 bases at V and 3 bases at J, leaving 7 bases unmatched. Looked up from germline, CDR1 is MNHNS and CDR2 is SASEGT. The CDR3 covers 16 residues. This CDR3 is CASSEYPGQYNQPQHF. The CDR3 DNA reads as TGTGCCAGCAGTGAATACCCGGGACAGTACAATCAGCCCCAGCATTTT.

This chain connects TRBV7-9 to TRBJ2-7, with a weak D call TRBD2 (5 bases). The CDR3 consists of 14 residues. V was trimmed by 3 bases and J by 3 bases, leaving 12 bases between them. Germline V gene data show CDR1 as SEHNR and CDR2 as FQNEAQ (reference sequence). CDR3 loop: CASSFTGKNYEQYF. The CDR3 nucleotides read TGTGCCAGCAGCTTCACGGGAAAGAACTACGAGCAGTACTTC.

The J gene is TRBJ2-3, the V gene TRBV7-3; possibly TRBD2 for D (5 bases). Germline loops: CDR1 SGHTA, CDR2 FQGTGA. The ends were cut back, 5 bases at V and 0 bases at J, with 18 bases in the middle. There are 17 residues in the CDR3. CDR3 nucleotide sequence: TGTGCCAGCAGCGCTCAACCCGGACTCAGTAGCACAGATACGCAGTATTTT. Protein product: CASSAQPGLSSTDTQYF.

The chain recombines TRBV5-4 with TRBJ2-3, with D hard to call. Deletions cut 0 bases from V and 2 bases from J, with 13 bases between. This CDR3 region has 16 residues. Per germline, CDR1 SGHNT and CDR2 YYREEE (reference sequence). For the CDR3, the DNA is TGTGCCAGCAGCTTGGGGGCGCTACCCTTCACAGATACGCAGTATTTT. Translation: CASSLGALPFTDTQYF.

This clone was found a few times. The chain uses TRBV30 and TRBJ2-7; D unresolved. The germline gives CDR1 GTSNPN, CDR2 SVGIG (reference sequence). The ends were cut back, 3 bases at V and 2 bases at J, with 17 bases in the middle. There are 15 residues in the CDR3. The CDR3 spells CAWRVGRRHTYEQYF. The CDR3 region has the DNA TGTGCCTGGAGGGTCGGTAGACGACATACCTACGAGCAGTACTTC.

This chain connects TRBV30 to TRBJ2-5; possibly TRBD1 for D (6 bases). The CDR3 covers 14 residues. Trimming removed 4 bases at V and 4 bases at J, with 16 bases between. Germline-derived CDR1 and CDR2 are GTSNPN and SVGIG (reference sequence). Here the CDR3 DNA reads TGTGCCTGGAACCGGGACATCTATCGAGAGACCCAGTACTTC. Protein product: CAWNRDIYRETQYF.

Concerning this clone itself: A much larger clone sits a single nucleotide away, making a read error possible. The same CDR3 arises from other DNA sequences in this sample as well. The rearrangement links TRBV18 to TRBJ2-2; 8 nucleotides line up with TRBD2. Germline loops: CDR1 KGHSH, CDR2 LQKENI. J gave up 4 bases and V 7 bases, and 8 bases lay outside the gene matches. The CDR3 loop spans 15 amino acids. The CDR3 region is CASYSGGASTGELFF. The CDR3 DNA follows: TGTGCCAGCTACAGCGGGGGCGCAAGCACCGGGGAGCTGTTTTTT.

The DNA for the CDR3 is TGTGCCAGCAGCTCCAGAGGCGAATTCTACGAGCAGTACTTC. Protein product: CASSSRGEFYEQYF. This sequence joins TRBV7-9 and TRBJ2-7; D remains ambiguous. The CDR3 covers 14 residues. Germline-derived CDR1 and CDR2 are SEHNR and FQNEAQ (reference sequence). Between the trimmed V and J ends, which lost 4 bases and 3 bases, there was a span of 13 bases.

Regarding this clone: Different DNA sequences within this sample yield the same CDR3. This chain links TRBV7-9 with TRBJ1-5; 8 nucleotides line up with TRBD1. CDR3 length equals 14 residues. Trimming removed 1 base from V and 4 bases from J; junction bases left unmatched: 0. Germline assignment: CDR1 SEHNR and CDR2 FQNEAQ (reference sequence). The CDR3 region is CASSLGQGNQPQHF. In nucleotides, the CDR3 is TGTGCCAGCAGCTTAGGACAGGGGAATCAGCCCCAGCATTTT.

V and J are TRBV14 and TRBJ1-2, with D possibly matching TRBD1 (6 bases). Trimming stripped 4 bases from V and 2 bases from J, with 8 bases between. Germline CDR1 SGHDN, CDR2 FVKESK. This CDR3 has 13 residues. In DNA form, the CDR3 reads TGTGCCAGCAGCCCCGGACAGAACTATGGCTACACCTTC. This codes for CASSPGQNYGYTF.

The chain uses TRBV7-2 and TRBJ1-2, with TRBD1 matching 9 bases. Germline loops: CDR1 SGHTA, CDR2 FQGNSA. This CDR3 has 13 amino acids. V gave up 5 bases and J gave up 7 bases; unmatched junction bases: 5. The CDR3 region is CASSLGTGFGYTF. The CDR3 coding sequence is TGTGCCAGCAGCCTCGGGACAGGGTTTGGCTACACCTTC.

The gene calls are TRBV6-1 and TRBJ1-1, with D maybe TRBD1 (6 bases). This CDR3 region has 14 residues. V lost 2 bases and J lost 8, with 15 bases in between. CDR1 is MNHNS, CDR2 SASEGT, per germline. The CDR3 loop is CASSEPTGPKEAFF. CDR3 sequence (DNA): TGTGCCAGCAGTGAACCGACAGGTCCGAAAGAAGCTTTCTTT.